The sample holds one count of the clone carrying this TCR beta chain. Its antigen is undetermined. Clones were sequenced by immunoSEQ multiplex PCR, and TCRdb holds only the in-frame ones, with some missing. The profile shows roughly 130,000 clones, 90% to 95% of them singletons. The data derive from a study of T cell responses to AZD1222 COVID-19 vaccine. The study, taken as a whole, reports: Donors in the cohort were predominantly white British and more often female, and clonal diversity was possibly underestimated.

The CDR3 extends over 17 amino acids. The V gene end was trimmed by 5 bases and the J gene end by 2 bases; junction bases not matched to a gene: 11. Germline loops: CDR1 SGHTA, CDR2 FQGTGA. The chain links TRBV7-3 to TRBJ2-3, with TRBD2 identical over 9 bases. This material consisted of peripheral blood, taken on day 0 of AZD1222 vaccination. The receptor was derived from an adult in good health. The CDR3 protein is CASSPSGRGGVTDTQYF. The CDR3 DNA reads TGTGCCAGCAGCCCCTCGGGGCGGGGGGGTGTCACAGATACGCAGTATTTT.